The present entry profiles one TCR beta chain with its context. Its antigen remains unidentified. Other DNA sequences within the sample encode an identical CDR3. The sample comes from a study of cytomegalovirus exposure and HLA in healthy donors (dated by TCRdb to 2017 to 2019). Looking at the study overall: An earlier analysis of roughly 630 of the donors reported more than 250 Gb of sequence data and more than 90 million unique TCR beta sequences from some 180 million T cells. The number of typed donors differed by locus: about 620-630 for A, B, C, DRB1 and DQB1; 500 to 550 for DQA1; 600 to 610 for DPA1; and roughly 490 for DPB1. A later genetic analysis took genome-wide SNP genotypes for about 60% of the roughly 670 donors and used that subset as a discovery cohort. Rather than using new phenotypic data, the later analysis identified candidate immune exposures from TCR beta sequences and from how often those sequences occurred across donors. In an earlier analysis of more than 550 of the donors, high-throughput TCR beta sequencing was used to judge whether each TCR beta V gene segment behaved as functional or pseudogenic. Of the 350 to 400 genotyped donors, 65% to 90% fell in the genetic ancestry cluster associated with self-reported Caucasian donors. The study was designed to test whether signatures of past pathogen exposure could be identified by cataloging public T cell receptors. Class I and class II HLA loci were covered by the typing at four-digit resolution. Because of strong linkage in the cohort, four to six DR-DQ haplotypes were treated as single units for association and clustering. The T cell repertoires of several hundred subjects were profiled by immunosequencing and related to cytomegalovirus serostatus. Alongside the repertoire data, information on donor age, sex, ethnicity and CMV serostatus was compiled. An early release covering roughly 600 HLA-typed donors comprised about 300 gigabases of sequencing data and around 80 million unique TCR sequences. Every repertoire in the discovery cohort had been generated on one and the same sequencing platform. Among roughly 370 genotyped donors of the cohort, an average of around 240,000 unique TCR beta nucleotide sequences were sequenced per donor, roughly 20% of them non-productive. High-throughput TCR immunosequencing, statistical association of individual TCRs with disease status, and machine learning were combined to predict cytomegalovirus infection status. A separate validation cohort of 100 to 150 different subjects was used in addition to the approximately 610-subject first cohort. To study patterns of TCR occurrence, a later analysis re-analyzed previously published TCR beta repertoires from 550 to 800 donors and added high-resolution HLA genotyping. Broader findings and caveats from the paper: A total of 150 to 200 TCR beta chains were listed by the study as associated with cytomegalovirus. The classifier was reported to diagnose cytomegalovirus status with high specificity and sensitivity in both the original and validation cohorts. When HLA alleles, especially DR and DQ, strongly co-occurred, attributing TCR associations to individual alleles was difficult. A cluster of highly shared sequence variants was judged likely to represent a technical artifact of the sequencing pipeline. In vitro tests confirmed that a few of the cytomegalovirus-associated TCR beta chains recognize cytomegalovirus antigens. In a later analysis, several top co-occurrence clusters were reported to appear linked to parvovirus B19, influenza, CMV and Epstein-Barr virus. Because HLA typing was unavailable for some donors at each locus, only the typed subset was used in association tests. According to a later analysis, TCR association rates differed among HLA loci, with DRB1 alleles showing the most associated TCRs and HLA-C alleles showing the fewest. In a later genetic analysis, fewer N-insertions in productive TCRs were reported among donors in an Asian-associated ancestry cluster than the roughly 700-donor mean. A later analysis found that HLA-associated TCR beta chains were more clonally expanded and had lower generation probabilities than equally common non-associated chains. A later analysis associated approximately 17,000 TCR beta sequences with specific HLA alleles at a false discovery rate of 0.05. This cohort had only TCR beta chains sequenced, and the lack of alpha or paired-chain data limited which features could be detected. A further reported finding was that TCR beta sequences accurately predicted the HLA-A and HLA-B alleles for most subjects in the first cohort. An association between a missense DCLRE1C variant and V-gene and J-gene trimming of TCR beta chains was found in a later genetic analysis and replicated in an independent cohort. It was suggested by the authors that the approach could potentially be generalized to other disease states and immunological phenotypes. Because counts were too low, fewer than 20 rarely observed V segments, including chromosome 9 orphons, were excluded from the earlier analysis of 500 to 700 of the donors. According to a later analysis, most CMV-associated TCR beta chains appeared to be HLA-restricted, and the HLA associations seemed to be driven largely by CMV exposure. Presence/absence analyses assumed roughly uniform sequencing depth across donors, an assumption that may not hold. Linkage disequilibrium might explain the correlated functional status among segregating V segments, but an unknown experimental factor could not be excluded. In an earlier analysis of some 540 of the donors, most TCR beta V segments appeared in productive rearrangements about 90% or about 30% of the time, broadly matching IMGT annotations. The only immune exposure information available for the cohort was CMV serostatus. Most TCR sequences were observed very rarely across donors, whereas some public TCRs were present in many individuals.

The cohort comprised under 700 healthy bone marrow donors. At the time of sampling, every cohort member was nominally healthy, though immune exposures that went unrecorded were likely present. The donor was CMV seropositive and was included in the group of some 290 seropositive cohort members. Every donor gave a peripheral blood sample, and the peripheral blood mononuclear cells from that sample were used for TCR beta sequencing. Genomic DNA was extracted from the blood cell samples with the Qiagen DNeasy Blood Extraction Kit. Library construction relied on the immunoSEQ multiplex PCR assay. For the multiplex PCR, a mixture combining 60 forward primers for TCR Vbeta segments and 13 reverse primers for TCR Jbeta segments was used. The CDR3 region of rearranged TCR beta genes was amplified from genomic DNA with a multiplex PCR assay. The Illumina HiSeq System was used to sequence the amplified TCR beta libraries as 87-base-pair reads. Per the authors' processing: A later analysis counted some 74 million unique TCR beta chains across the 550 to 800 repertoires, and roughly 11 million of these chains were shared by at least two donors. Raw reads were error-corrected and collapsed into unique sequences with a nearest-neighbor algorithm that merged closely related sequences to remove PCR and sequencing errors. V, D and J gene segments were assigned by aligning CDR3 sequences to IMGT reference sequences. For a sequence to be retained, at least a six-nucleotide match to both a V gene segment and a J gene segment was required. A rearrangement was called productive if the CDR3 had no stop codons and remained in frame with V and J, and every other rearrangement was called non-productive. CDR3 was defined by IMGT convention, running from the second conserved V-encoded cysteine to the conserved J-encoded phenylalanine. The earlier analysis of about 640 of the donors excluded any sequence lacking an unambiguous match to a single V gene segment. In an earlier analysis of almost 600 of the donors, a V segment was called functional when productive rearrangements were above 56.7%, and segregating when the standard deviation between donors exceeded 5%. A statistical classification framework was developed to diagnose cytomegalovirus status using the catalog of TCR beta chain sequences. In a later analysis, V and J genes were assigned by comparing TCR nucleotide sequences against IMGT/GENE-DB human TR gene sequences. A later analysis assigned CDR3 sequences and most-parsimonious VDJ recombination scenarios with the TCRdist pipeline. In a later analysis, each TCR beta chain was defined by its CDR3 amino acid sequence together with its V-gene family, and reads lacking a unique V-gene family were excluded. In a later analysis, 550 to 650 highly shared, low-generation-probability nucleotide sequences were removed to address suspected cross-contamination and a sequencing artifact. In a later analysis, a clonal expansion index was calculated for each public chain from normalized within-repertoire ranks of inferred template counts. Generation probabilities in a later analysis came from a VDJ recombination model fitted to out-of-frame rearrangements, and those results were checked against IGoR. Hypergeometric tests were used in a later analysis to score TCR-TCR, TCR-HLA and TCR-CMV co-occurrence, with a repertoire-size bias correction applied to the TCR pairs. In a later analysis, false discovery rates were estimated by permuting HLA or CMV assignments 20 times. In a later analysis, co-occurring TCRs were grouped using DBSCAN, and TCRdist sequence similarity was added for clustering within HLA-allele-positive subsets. For co-occurrence clustering, repertoires with fewer than 30,000 or more than 120,000 public chains were excluded, along with four to six repertoires with anomalous nucleotide sharing. Held by TCRdb, this immuneACCESS table contains in-frame sequences only and omits some clones. Under half of the omission traces to an unresolved V gene where checked; the cause of the rest is unknown. The V and J calls and clone size come from that table; D and trimming were worked out from the DNA. The table for this sample lists about 170,000 clones. Around 0.79% of the sample goes to the ten largest clones.

The sequence was collected from a young woman in good health and CMV-seropositive. Sequencing used PBMCs.

The DNA reads TGCAGCGTTGGGGGGCTCTACAATGAGCAGTTCTTC. This encodes CSVGGLYNEQFF. Here the chain combines TRBV29-1 and TRBJ2-1; 6 matching bases give a weak D call of TRBD1. V was cut back by 4 bases and J by 3 bases, leaving a gap of 7 bases between them. Counted from cysteine to phenylalanine, this CDR3 has 12 amino acids. Only CDR3 DNA is held: 36 bases, read in frame from base 1. CDR1 SQVTM and CDR2 ANQGSEA are derived from the germline V gene.